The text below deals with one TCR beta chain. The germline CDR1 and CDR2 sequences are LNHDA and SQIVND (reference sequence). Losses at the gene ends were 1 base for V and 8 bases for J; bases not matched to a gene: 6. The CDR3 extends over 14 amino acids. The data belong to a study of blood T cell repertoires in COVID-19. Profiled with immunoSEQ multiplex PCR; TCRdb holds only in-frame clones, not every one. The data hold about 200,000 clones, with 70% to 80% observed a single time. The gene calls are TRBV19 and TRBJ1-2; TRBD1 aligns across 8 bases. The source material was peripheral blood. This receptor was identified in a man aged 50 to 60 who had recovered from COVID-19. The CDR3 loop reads CASSIAVRGQGYTF. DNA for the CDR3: TGTGCCAGTAGTATAGCGGTCAGGGGGCAAGGCTACACCTTC.